Described below is a single T cell receptor (beta chain) sequence and its context. This record comes from a study of blood T cell repertoires in COVID-19. About the research overall: In each case, the material was cDNA or gDNA derived from T cells, B-cell-depleted T cells, or PBMCs.

As originally analysed: Estimation of nucleated cell counts relied on the amplification of reference gene primers. Assay used: immunoSEQ multiplex PCR; TCRdb lists only in-frame clones, some missing. V, J and clone size are those of that table, while D and trimming were read from the DNA. The data hold a few hundred thousand clones, with approximately 87% observed a single time. Membership in each cohort depended on participant-reported clinical history. Germline CDR1 is SGHTA and CDR2 is FQGNSA. Germline trimming cut 2 bases from V and 2 bases from J; bases unmatched to any gene: 3. The CDR3 length is 15 residues.

The sequencing input was PBMCs or T cells enriched from blood (not recorded which). The J gene is TRBJ2-5, the V gene TRBV7-2; TRBD2 matches 9 bases. The TCR originated in a woman between 45 and 60 years old who had recovered from COVID-19. The CDR3 sequence is CASSLQTSGQETQYF. CDR3 bases: TGTGCCAGCAGCTTACAGACTAGCGGACAAGAGACCCAGTACTTC.